These 3 T cell receptor beta chains share one sample of origin, sequenced in a study of blood T cell repertoires in COVID-19 (dated by TCRdb to 2019 to 2021). Libraries were constructed by the immunoSEQ multiplex PCR assay. Entries here come from immuneACCESS through TCRdb and include only in-frame sequences with V and J called. Some clones fail to appear in such tables; in the studies checked, an unresolved V gene covers under half of the shortfall, and the cause of the remainder is unknown. For this sample the table gives some 14,000 clones, of which more than 70% were detected only once. The top ten clones comprise less than 20% of the sample. Sequenced material: peripheral blood. All receptors come from a human donor in a cohort sampled during active COVID-19.

This rearrangement joins TRBV5-1 to TRBJ2-5, with a possible D match to TRBD1 (6 bases). Germline loops: CDR1 SGHRS, CDR2 YFSETQ. The V gene lost 6 bases and the J gene lost 0 bases, with 18 bases spanning the gap. The CDR3 runs to 16 residues. As DNA, the CDR3 is TGCGCCAGCAACGTGGGACAAGCAGGGAACCAAGAGACCCAGTACTTC. Amino acids: CASNVGQAGNQETQYF. Filled out from reference TRBV5-1 and TRBJ2-5, the complete variable domain reads KAGVTQTPRYLIKTRGQQVTLSCSPISGHRSVSWYQQTPGQGLQFLFEYFSETQRNKGNFPGRFSGRQFSNSRSEMNVSTLELGDSALYLCASNVGQAGNQETQYFGPGTRLLVL.

This chain links TRBV11-2 with TRBJ2-7, with 11 bases fitting TRBD1. Trimming took 5 bases from V and 1 from J; bases not matched to a gene: 10. The CDR3 sequence is 17 residues long. Germline V CDR1 and CDR2: SGHAT, FQNNGV. The CDR3 spells CASSPGQGAYISYEQYF. The CDR3, as DNA: TGTGCCAGCAGCCCCGGACAGGGGGCCTACATTTCCTACGAGCAGTACTTC. The full variable domain, with the rest looked up from reference TRBV11-2 and TRBJ2-7, is EAGVAQSPRYKIIEKRQSVAFWCNPISGHATLYWYQQILGQGPKLLIQFQNNGVVDDSQLPKDRFSAERLKGVDSTLKIQPAKLEDSAVYLCASSPGQGAYISYEQYFGPGTRLTVT.

The chain joins TRBV7-2 to TRBJ1-1, with D perhaps TRBD1 (5 bases). V was shortened by 2 bases and J by 0 bases, with 10 bases between the two germline ends. The CDR3 covers 15 residues. Germline V gene lookup returns CDR1 SGHTA and CDR2 FQGNSA. DNA of the CDR3: TGTGCCAGCAGCTTATTAAAGGGGATGAACACTGAAGCTTTCTTT. Protein product: CASSLLKGMNTEAFF. Variable domain in full (rest from reference TRBV7-2 and TRBJ1-1): GAGVSQSPSNKVTEKGKDVELRCDPISGHTALYWYRQSLGQGLEFLIYFQGNSAPDKSGLPSDRFSAERTGGSVSTLTIQRTQQEDSAVYLCASSLLKGMNTEAFFGQGTRLTVV.